There are many counts of the clone carrying this T cell receptor beta chain. These patients, aged 18 to 65, had recently diagnosed hyperthyroidism lasting under 2 months. This sample stems from a study of T cells in Graves' hyperthyroidism and ophthalmopathy. RNA transcripts provided the source from which TCR beta CDR3 regions were amplified. During a first-round RT-PCR of the TCR CDR3, the HTBI primer set was used. TCRdb used MiXCR to reprocess the multiplex PCR reads, holding one entry per CDR3 protein. The table lists about 290,000 distinct CDR3 sequences, approximately 12% of them singletons. The trim removed 6 bases at V and 2 bases at J, leaving 20 bases unmatched. This CDR3 has 20 residues. Germline CDR1 MNHEY, CDR2 SVGEGT.

The J gene is TRBJ2-7, the V gene TRBV6-2 or TRBV6-3, with 12 nucleotides matching TRBD1. The clonotype originates from a woman aged 25 to 39 with Graves' hyperthyroidism that later progressed to Graves' ophthalmopathy. Material: blood. The CDR3 DNA reads as TGTGCCAGCAGCCTCCATTATGGGACAGGGGGCAAGGACTCCACCTACGAGCAGTACTTC. It specifies CASSLHYGTGGKDSTYEQYF.